This T cell receptor beta chain was recovered during a study of CD8+ T cells in alopecia areata. About the research overall: Tofacitinib treatment spanned 6 to 18 months, with 6 months off drug afterward. Whole-study results and caveats: Scalp lesions, especially in alopecia totalis/universalis, had higher clonality than normal scalp.

As to this clone: Its antigen is unknown.

Germline values: CDR1 SGHDT, CDR2 YYEEEE. This CDR3 is built from 14 residues. V gave up 1 base and J gave up 7 bases, with 15 bases separating them. Collection of lesional scalp punch biopsies and peripheral blood was performed in alopecia areata patients. Isolation of CD4+ and CD8+ T cells from PBMCs was achieved by sorting. Sequencing used cDNA as its template, made by extracting RNA and reverse transcribing it. Measured with immunoSEQ multiplex PCR; TCRdb has only the in-frame clones, and not every one. This sample has 100,000 to 150,000 clones; almost 50% occur once, and the top ten carry approximately 19%.

This TCR derives from a human donor with alopecia areata. This rearrangement joins TRBV5-6 to TRBJ2-7; maybe TRBD2 (6 bases). Sample: CD8+ T cells sorted from blood, taken at week 0. For the CDR3, the DNA is TGTGCCAGCAGCTTGACTAGCCGGGCGAATGAGCAGTACTTC. Its translation: CASSLTSRANEQYF.